In its sample, the clone carrying this TCR beta chain was seen many times. The sample comes from a study of identical twins. Per germline, CDR1 DFQATT and CDR2 SNEGSKA (reference sequence). The length of the CDR3 is 12 residues. Trimming took 5 bases from V and 6 from J, leaving 14 bases between them. TCRdb analysed the 5' RACE reads with MiXCR anew, one entry per CDR3 protein. The top ten hold around 1% of the sample, which has just over 500,000 distinct CDR3 sequences, roughly a fifth seen once. The same data also contributed to another study, on T cells expressing NK-cell markers.

This sequence originates from a woman between 18 and 30 years old in good health. The sample was CD4+ T cells sorted from blood. The V call is TRBV20-1, the J call TRBJ2-7; no firm D call. The CDR3 DNA is TGCAGTGCTCCCGACCTGGAAAGCGAGCAGTACTTC. Translation gives CSAPDLESEQYF.